The 7 T cell receptor beta chains listed next were all sequenced from one sample in a study of shared T cell receptors in the human thymus. Some clones are missing from TCRdb's copy, which holds only in-frame ones; the method was immunoSEQ multiplex PCR. The sample includes some 660,000 clones, over 75% of them seen just once. The same data also contributed to another study, on human thymus T cells.

Material: thymocytes. The receptor set was obtained from a boy in the first two years of life with a congenital heart defect.

The CDR3 sequence: CASSFAGENEQYF. Here the CDR3 DNA reads TGTGCCAGCAGTTTCGCAGGGGAGAACGAGCAGTACTTC. The chain has TRBV28 and TRBJ2-7; a possible D gene is TRBD1 (6 bases). V gave up 3 bases and J gave up 5 bases, with 11 bases separating them. CDR1 and CDR2 from the germline V gene are MDHEN and SYDVKM. The CDR3 runs to 13 residues.

The chain carries TRBV12-5 and TRBJ1-2, with 11 positions matching TRBD1. Germline loops: CDR1 LGHNT, CDR2 FRNRAP. There are 13 residues in the CDR3. Trimming removed 5 bases from V and 7 bases from J; junction bases left unmatched: 3. The CDR3 reads CASGPGTGGGYTF. CDR3 coding DNA: TGTGCTAGTGGTCCCGGGACAGGGGGTGGCTACACCTTC.

This clone was counted only a few times. This sequence joins TRBV6-6 and TRBJ2-7, with D possibly matching TRBD1 (6 bases). CDR3 size: 15 residues. The V end lost 2 bases, the J end lost 1 base, and 12 bases lay between the germline ends. Germline V CDR1 and CDR2: MNHNY, SVGAGI (reference sequence). The CDR3 nucleotides read TGTGCCAGCAGTTACACCGACAGGATATCCTACGAGCAGTACTTC. It translates to CASSYTDRISYEQYF.

This chain connects TRBV7-2 to TRBJ1-3; 7 bases are a match to TRBD1. Germline values: CDR1 SGHTA, CDR2 FQGNSA. With 2 bases clipped from V and 0 bases from J, the junction kept 10 bases outside the gene matches. CDR3 size: 18 residues. CDR3: CASSLLLEGASSGNTIYF. CDR3 coding DNA: TGTGCCAGCAGCTTATTATTGGAGGGGGCCAGCTCTGGAAACACCATATATTTT.

The chain joins TRBV29-1 to TRBJ1-1, with D perhaps TRBD1 (6 bases). The CDR3 sequence is 13 residues long. Trimming pared 5 bases from V and 0 bases from J, leaving 10 bases between. The germline V gene encodes CDR1 SQVTM and CDR2 ANQGSEA. CDR3 loop: CSVTTGLNTEAFF. The CDR3 DNA follows: TGCAGCGTTACGACAGGCTTGAACACTGAAGCTTTCTTT.

This sequence joins TRBV15 and TRBJ1-4; unclear D gene. Looked up from germline, CDR1 is LNHNV and CDR2 is YYDKDF (reference sequence). This CDR3 is built from 14 residues. Trimming shortened V by 6 bases and J by 0 bases, and 8 bases separated the two germline ends. Here the CDR3 DNA reads TGTGCCACCAGTCCGGGGACAACTAATGAAAAACTGTTTTTT. The encoded protein is CATSPGTTNEKLFF.

The rearrangement uses TRBV6-5 and TRBJ2-7; 10 bases align to TRBD1. J was trimmed by 4 bases and V by 5 bases; bases with no gene match: 8. This CDR3 is built from 15 residues. Germline V gene sequence: CDR1 MNHEY, CDR2 SVGAGI. The CDR3 nucleotides read TGTGCCAGCAGTGCGGACAGGGGGGGTAATTACGAGCAGTACTTC. Translating it yields CASSADRGGNYEQYF.